Listed below are T cell receptor beta chains from one sample, sequenced in a study of CD8+ T cells in alopecia areata. Produced via immunoSEQ multiplex PCR; TCRdb's table is partial and in-frame only. The table records 150,000 to 200,000 clones, 58% of them present only once. Sequences were derived from CD4+ T cells sorted from blood, sampled between weeks 55 and 65, from a patient treated with tofacitinib. The receptors derive from a human donor with alopecia areata. The CDR3 runs from the conserved cysteine through the conserved F or W. A D gene is named only where the DNA matches it firmly. Clone size is given for some rows only: seen once, a few or many times, or a class if the clone is expanded.

V	D	size	J	DNA	CDR3
TRBV30	-	-	TRBJ2-5	TGTGCCTGGAGTTTCAGCGAAGAGACCCAGTACTTC	CAWSFSEETQYF
TRBV2	-	-	TRBJ2-5	TGTGCCACCTCGACAGCTTACCAAGAGACCCAGTACTTC	CATSTAYQETQYF
TRBV5-1	-	-	TRBJ1-1	TGCGCCAGCAGCGGAGTTGTGGGACGGCAAATGGGCCAAGCTTTCTTT	CASSGVVGRQMGQAFF
TRBV30	TRBD2	-	TRBJ2-7	TGTGCCTGGAGTAGACTAGCCGGTTTATACGAGCAGTACTTC	CAWSRLAGLYEQYF
TRBV4-1	-	-	TRBJ1-1	TGCGCCAGCAGCCAAGATAGGGCAGGGAACACTGAAGCTTTCTTT	CASSQDRAGNTEAFF
TRBV10-3	-	-	TRBJ1-2	TGTGCCATCAGTGACCGGGACGGTGGCTACACCTTC	CAISDRDGGYTF
TRBV10-3	-	-	TRBJ1-2	TGTGCCATCAACGGGGCGCAGGGTGACTATGGCTACACCTTC	CAINGAQGDYGYTF
TRBV29-1	-	-	TRBJ2-5	TGCAGCGTCCTTTTCCCCCGGGACATCCAAGAGACCCAGTACTTC	CSVLFPRDIQETQYF
TRBV29-1	-	few	TRBJ2-2	TGCAGCGTAGGCAGGGCGAGCACCGGGGAGCTGTTTTTT	CSVGRASTGELFF
TRBV9	-	-	TRBJ1-6	TGTGCCAGCAGCGTCACAGGGAATAATTCACCCCTCCACTTT	CASSVTGNNSPLHF
TRBV29-1	-	-	TRBJ1-1	TGCAGCGTGACAGGCAGGATGAACACTGAAGCTTTCTTT	CSVTGRMNTEAFF
TRBV6-5	TRBD2	-	TRBJ2-5	TGTGCCAGCAGTTTAATGTCTAGCGGGGTAGGGACCCAGTACTTC	CASSLMSSGVGTQYF
TRBV19	-	few	TRBJ2-1	TGTGCCAGTAGTACACCAGGGGTACATAACAATGAGCAGTTCTTC	CASSTPGVHNNEQFF
TRBV29-1	-	-	TRBJ2-3	TGCAGCGTTGGGCTTAGCTCGGTCACAGATACGCAGTATTTT	CSVGLSSVTDTQYF
TRBV15	-	-	TRBJ1-5	TGTGCCACCAGCAGAGATTCCTTTGATGACCCGGGCAATCAGCCCCAGCATTTT	CATSRDSFDDPGNQPQHF
TRBV9	-	few	TRBJ1-1	TGTGCCAGCAGCGTACGGGTTGGCACTGAAGCTTTCTTT	CASSVRVGTEAFF
TRBV30	-	-	TRBJ1-2	TGTGCCTGGAGTCCGAACCGGGACATTGGCTACACCTTC	CAWSPNRDIGYTF
TRBV7-9	TRBD2	-	TRBJ2-6	TGTGCCAGCACCCCTGCGGGGGGCTCTGGGGCCAACGTCCTGACTTTC	CASTPAGGSGANVLTF
TRBV5-1	-	few	TRBJ2-1	TGCGCCAGCAGCTTGGACGTAGAGCAGTTCTTC	CASSLDVEQFF
TRBV13	TRBD1	-	TRBJ1-6	TGTGCCAGCAGCTTATTCGTGGGACAGGGTGAATCGTCACCCCTCCACTTT	CASSLFVGQGESSPLHF
TRBV4-2	-	once	TRBJ1-3	TGTGCCAGCAGCCAGGGGCACTCTGGAAACACCATATATTTT	CASSQGHSGNTIYF
TRBV29-1	TRBD2	few	TRBJ2-7	TGCAGCGTTGAAGGGGGGACTAGCGGGGTCTACGAGCAGTACTTC	CSVEGGTSGVYEQYF
TRBV29-1	-	-	TRBJ2-7	TGCAGCGTTGGGGGCCAGGCCGCGGATGGGCAGTACTTC	CSVGGQAADGQYF
TRBV29-1	-	-	TRBJ1-2	TGCAGCGTTGAGGGATCGGGCAGGGCTGGCGGCTACACCTTC	CSVEGSGRAGGYTF
TRBV29-1	TRBD2	-	TRBJ2-7	TGCAGCGTTGTTCCAGCGGGGGCCTACGAGCAGTACTTC	CSVVPAGAYEQYF
TRBV2	TRBD1	-	TRBJ2-7	TGTGCCAGCAGTGAAACGGACAGGGTCGGCGAGCAGTACTTC	CASSETDRVGEQYF
TRBV27	-	few	TRBJ1-2	TGTGCCAGTTCGACAGGTGAACCTATGTTTGGCTACACCTTC	CASSTGEPMFGYTF
TRBV29-1	-	-	TRBJ2-1	TGCAGCGTTAGGCAGTCCTACAATGAGCAGTTCTTC	CSVRQSYNEQFF
TRBV7-2	TRBD1	-	TRBJ2-2	TGTGCCAGCAGCCCAGACAGGGTATCGAGCACCGGGGAGCTGTTTTTT	CASSPDRVSSTGELFF
TRBV27	TRBD1	-	TRBJ1-2	TGTGCCAGCAGTTTTCACTCACAGGGGGCGTTGGACTATGGCTACACCTTC	CASSFHSQGALDYGYTF
TRBV30	-	few	TRBJ1-1	TGTGCCCATAAGAACACTGAAGCTTTCTTT	CAHKNTEAFF
TRBV15	-	once	TRBJ1-1	TGTGCCACCAGCAGAGCGTCGGGCACTGAAGCTTTCTTT	CATSRASGTEAFF
TRBV7-9	-	-	TRBJ1-2	TGTGCCAGCAGCTTTTCGGGGCCCGTAGGCTACACCTTC	CASSFSGPVGYTF
TRBV30	-	once	TRBJ1-5	TGTGCCTGGAGTTACAGGATCGGGCAGCCCCAGCATTTT	CAWSYRIGQPQHF
TRBV7-3	TRBD1	-	TRBJ2-5	TGTGCCAGCAGCCAGATAGGGACAGGGGGCGAGACCCAGTACTTC	CASSQIGTGGETQYF
TRBV27	-	-	TRBJ1-2	TGTGCCAGCAGTTTGGCGGGGGGAGATGGCTACACCTTC	CASSLAGGDGYTF
TRBV7-9	-	few	TRBJ2-3	TGTGCCAGCAGCTCCGGCGTGACTAGCACAGATACGCAGTATTTT	CASSSGVTSTDTQYF
TRBV4-2	-	-	TRBJ1-6	TGTGCCAGCAGCCAAGATCCTAAAGGGGCACCCCTCCACTTT	CASSQDPKGAPLHF
TRBV23-1	TRBD1	-	TRBJ2-7	TGCGCCAGCACCGCCGGGACAGCGATCGACGAGCAGTACTTC	CASTAGTAIDEQYF
TRBV27	TRBD1	-	TRBJ2-7	TGTGCCAGCAGTTTGGACAGGAGATCCTACGAGCAGTACTTC	CASSLDRRSYEQYF
TRBV29-1	TRBD1	few	TRBJ2-2	TGCAGCGTTGGGACAGGGGCGAACACCGGGGAGCTGTTTTTT	CSVGTGANTGELFF